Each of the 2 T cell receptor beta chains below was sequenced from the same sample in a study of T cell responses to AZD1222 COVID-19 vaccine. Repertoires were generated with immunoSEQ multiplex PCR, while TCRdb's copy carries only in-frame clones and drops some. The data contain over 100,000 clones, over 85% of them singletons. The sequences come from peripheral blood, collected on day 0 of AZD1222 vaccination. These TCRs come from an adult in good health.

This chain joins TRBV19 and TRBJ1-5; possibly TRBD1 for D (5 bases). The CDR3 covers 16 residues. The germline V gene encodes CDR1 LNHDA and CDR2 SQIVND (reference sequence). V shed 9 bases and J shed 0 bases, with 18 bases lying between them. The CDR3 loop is CASREATGHSNQPQHF. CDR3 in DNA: TGTGCCAGCCGGGAGGCAACAGGACATAGCAATCAGCCCCAGCATTTT. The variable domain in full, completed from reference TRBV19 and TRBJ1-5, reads DGGITQSPKYLFRKEGQNVTLSCEQNLNHDAMYWYRQDPGQGLRLIYYSQIVNDFQKGDIAEGYSVSREKKESFPLTVTSAQKNPTAFYLCASREATGHSNQPQHFGDGTRLSIL.

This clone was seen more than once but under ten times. The CDR3 DNA sequence: TGTGCCAGTTCCGGGACAGGCTTGCCCACTGAAGCTTTCTTT. Translated: CASSGTGLPTEAFF. This chain joins TRBV6-5 and TRBJ1-1; 8 bases are a match to TRBD1. From germline, CDR1 is MNHEY and CDR2 SVGAGI. The junction had 10 bases not matched to a gene; V was cut back by 9 bases and J by 4 bases. The CDR3 extends over 14 amino acids.